Listed here is a single T cell receptor beta chain. This clone was recorded once. What this receptor recognizes is not known. No quality values exist for individual bases; no much larger clone is one base distant. The data belong to a study of blood T cell repertoires in COVID-19 (dated by TCRdb to 2020 to 2021). Background for the entire study: Samples from collaborators originated in the United States, Italy and Spain and spanned both the acute and convalescent phases of COVID-19. The prospective study material was composed of cDNA or gDNA derived from T cells, B-cell-depleted T cells, or PBMCs. Nearly every sample came with metadata listing a de-identified subject ID, COVID-19 status, age in years and sex. Deeply sampled blood TCRbeta repertoires from subjects exposed to, actively infected with, or recovered from COVID-19 were included in the dataset. HLA class I and class II types, where available, came from metadata supplied by the sample provider rather than from assay-based typing. Samples were obtained from the ongoing ImmuneRACE study (first 160 participants) and from approximately 1,200 subjects provided by 6 global collaborators. A freely available public database, intended as a resource for researchers studying the immune response to SARS-CoV-2, is where the repertoires were released. Overall results and qualifications from the work: The amount of clinical and demographic metadata varied by source and participant and was provided uncurated.

V and J are trimmed by 3 bases and 1 base, and the gene matches miss 10 bases of the junction. Its CDR3 holds 17 amino acids, cysteine through phenylalanine. Only the CDR3 DNA is retained, 51 bases long and in frame from the first base. The germline V gene (reference sequence) sets CDR1 to GTSNPN and CDR2 to SVGIG. Whole blood was collected in K2EDTA tubes by collaborating institutions according to the institutions' own protocols. Collaborator samples were shipped for TCRbeta analysis as frozen whole blood, isolated PBMCs, or DNA extracted from either sample type. TCRbeta CDR3 regions were amplified from genomic DNA using the immunoSEQ Assay, a bias-controlled multiplex PCR. The original pipeline was this. The number of nucleated cells in each sample was estimated from the amplification of reference gene primers within the assay. To quantify the absolute abundance of each unique TCRbeta CDR3 rearrangement, sequence reads were collapsed and filtered. Productive Simpson clonality was computed per sample as the square root of Simpson's diversity index over productive rearrangements. Held by TCRdb, this immuneACCESS table contains in-frame sequences only and omits some clones. Under half of the omission traces to an unresolved V gene where checked; the cause of the rest is unknown. The DNA gave D and trimming, while V, J and clone size come from that table. The sample yields about 210,000 clones; 89% were counted once. The biggest ten clones account for 4% to 5.5% of the sample.

The material sequenced was peripheral blood. The receptor was isolated from a woman in her forties with acute or convalescent COVID-19. The chain uses TRBV30 and TRBJ2-5; TRBD2 matches 11 bases in the middle. In nucleotides, the sequence is TGTGCCTGGAGAGCGACTAGCGGGGCCTTAAGCCAAGAGACCCAGTACTTC. It translates as CAWRATSGALSQETQYF.